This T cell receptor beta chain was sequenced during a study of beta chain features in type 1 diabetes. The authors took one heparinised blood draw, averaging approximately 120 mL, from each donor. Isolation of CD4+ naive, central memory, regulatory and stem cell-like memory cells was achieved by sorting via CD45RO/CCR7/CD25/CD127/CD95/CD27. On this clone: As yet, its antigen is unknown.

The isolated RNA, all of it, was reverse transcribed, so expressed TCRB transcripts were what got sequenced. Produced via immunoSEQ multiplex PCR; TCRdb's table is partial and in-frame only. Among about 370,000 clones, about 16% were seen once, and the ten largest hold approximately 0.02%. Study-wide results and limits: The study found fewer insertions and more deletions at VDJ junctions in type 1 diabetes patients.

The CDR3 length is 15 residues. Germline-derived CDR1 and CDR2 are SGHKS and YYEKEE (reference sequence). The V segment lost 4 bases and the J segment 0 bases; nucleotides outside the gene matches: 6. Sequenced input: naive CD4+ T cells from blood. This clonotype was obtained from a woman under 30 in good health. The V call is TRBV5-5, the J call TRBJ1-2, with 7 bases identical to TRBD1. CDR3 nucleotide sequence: TGTGCCAGCAGCGACCCCGGGACAGCTAACTATGGCTACACCTTC. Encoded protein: CASSDPGTANYGYTF.